This record covers a single T cell receptor (beta chain). Its antigen is unknown. This entry comes from a study of cytomegalovirus exposure and HLA in healthy donors. The protocol was immunoSEQ multiplex PCR, while the TCRdb copy is restricted to in-frame clones and leaves out a portion. The sample contains 50,000 or so clones, 85% to 95% of which appear only once. Study observations and caveats: In vitro checks showed that a few CMV-associated chains really do target CMV antigens. It was reportedly the case that the classifier diagnosed cytomegalovirus status with high specificity and sensitivity.

Losses at the gene ends were 0 bases for V and 2 bases for J; bases not matched to a gene: 6. Germline V gives CDR1 MGHRA, CDR2 YSYEKL. The CDR3 runs 17 residues. This receptor was identified in a man younger than 35 in good health and CMV-seronegative. The V and J genes are TRBV4-1 and TRBJ2-7; 11 nucleotides align to TRBD2. Specimen: PBMCs. The CDR3: CASSQDGLAGGPYEQYF. DNA for the CDR3: TGCGCCAGCAGCCAAGATGGCCTAGCGGGGGGCCCCTACGAGCAGTACTTC.